Below, 27 T cell receptor beta chains from the same sample are listed, as sequenced in a study of control samples from healthy donors and cancer patients. The protocol was immunoSEQ multiplex PCR, while the TCRdb copy is restricted to in-frame clones and leaves out a portion. The sample has under 150,000 clones; more than 75% are singletons. Sequenced input: blood. All receptors come from a man aged 55 to 70 in good health.

This chain joins TRBV5-1 and TRBJ2-7; D gene ambiguous. CDR3 size: 15 residues. Germline CDR1 SGHRS, CDR2 YFSETQ. The V gene lost 0 bases and the J gene lost 6 bases, with 16 bases spanning the gap. In DNA, the CDR3 is TGCGCCAGCAGCTTGGAATCCCTCCCAACCTCCGAGCAGTACTTC. Its protein is CASSLESLPTSEQYF.

V and J are TRBV28 and TRBJ1-2, with a possible D match to TRBD1 (6 bases). CDR3 length: 12 amino acids. Germline V lookup: CDR1 MDHEN, CDR2 SYDVKM. V dropped 7 bases and J dropped 2 bases, with 8 bases sitting between them. The CDR3 is CASIQGNYGYTF. The CDR3 DNA sequence: TGTGCCAGCATACAGGGAAACTATGGCTACACCTTC.

This chain links TRBV2 with TRBJ2-1; 11 positions agree with TRBD1. V gave up 6 bases and J gave up 6 bases; unmatched junction bases: 7. The CDR3 length is 15 residues. Germline assignment: CDR1 SNHLY and CDR2 FYNNEI. The CDR3 DNA reads TGTGCCAGCAGACACCCGGGACAGGGGGGCAATGAGCAGTTCTTC. Translating it yields CASRHPGQGGNEQFF.

V gene TRBV5-6 combines with J gene TRBJ2-2; 7 bases match TRBD1. Losses at the gene ends were 1 base for V and 5 bases for J; bases not matched to a gene: 8. There are 16 residues in the CDR3. The V gene's germline CDR1 is SGHDT and CDR2 YYEEEE. In DNA form, the CDR3 reads TGTGCCAGCAGCTTGTTTGACGGGACAGTGACCGGGGAGCTGTTTTTT. Translation gives CASSLFDGTVTGELFF.

CDR3 coding DNA: TGCGCCAGCAGCTTGGCCCGTGAGGGACAGATCTACGAGCAGTACTTC. Residues: CASSLAREGQIYEQYF. The chain has TRBV5-1 and TRBJ2-7; 7 bases match TRBD1. The junction had 9 bases not matched to a gene; V was cut back by 0 bases and J by 3 bases. Germline CDR1 is SGHRS and CDR2 is YFSETQ. The CDR3 contains 16 residues.

The chain combines TRBV7-3 with TRBJ1-6; D ambiguous. This CDR3 is 15 amino acids long. The V end lost 1 base, the J end lost 2 bases, and 6 bases lay between the germline ends. Germline lookup yields CDR1 SGHTA and CDR2 FQGTGA. CDR3 nucleotides: TGTGCCAGCAGCTTAAACGGGGCCTATAATTCACCCCTCCACTTT. Its translation is CASSLNGAYNSPLHF.

J is TRBJ1-6 and V is TRBV5-5; a possible D gene is TRBD1 (6 bases). The CDR3 length is 14 residues. Trimming took off 10 bases at V and 7 bases at J, with 18 bases between the two ends. Germline CDR1 reads SGHKS; CDR2 reads YYEKEE (reference sequence). The CDR3 DNA is TGTGCCTCCGGTCCGGACAGAACAAATTCACCCCTCCACTTT. Translation: CASGPDRTNSPLHF.

The rearrangement links TRBV5-1 to TRBJ2-5, with D tentatively TRBD1 or TRBD2 (5 bases each). V gave up 2 bases and J gave up 4 bases, with 9 bases separating them. The CDR3 runs 13 residues. Germline V CDR1 and CDR2: SGHRS, YFSETQ. CDR3 DNA: TGCGCCAGCAGCTTTGGGGGTGTAGAGACCCAGTACTTC. As protein: CASSFGGVETQYF.

CDR3 in amino acids: CAISASSNYGYTF. The CDR3 DNA follows: TGTGCCATCAGTGCGTCCTCTAACTATGGCTACACCTTC. This chain connects TRBV10-3 to TRBJ1-2; no clear D gene. Germline CDR1 is ENHRY and CDR2 is SYGVKD. The CDR3 has 13 amino acids. V gave up 4 bases and J gave up 0 bases, with 6 bases separating them.

This chain links TRBV6-2 or TRBV6-3 with TRBJ1-3; D remains unclear. This CDR3 is built from 13 residues. Germline CDR1 is MNHEY and CDR2 is SVGEGT. V was cut by 5 bases and J by 2 bases, with 7 bases left in between. The DNA of the CDR3 is TGTGCCAGCAGTCGGCCAGCTGGAAACACCATATATTTT. Translated, it gives CASSRPAGNTIYF.

This chain connects TRBV24-1 to TRBJ2-7; weak D call: TRBD1 (5 bases). CDR3 size: 15 residues. V was clipped by 2 bases and J by 3 bases, with 13 bases between them. Germline V gene data show CDR1 as KGHDR and CDR2 as SFDVKD. The CDR3 coding sequence is TGTGCCACCAGTGATTCGACAGTCCGTGGCTACGAGCAGTACTTC. It translates to CATSDSTVRGYEQYF.

J is TRBJ1-2 and V is TRBV6-5, with D perhaps TRBD1 (6 bases). There are 13 residues in the CDR3. Germline CDR1 and CDR2: MNHEY and SVGAGI. Between the trimmed V and J ends, which lost 3 bases and 3 bases, there was a span of 8 bases. CDR3 coding DNA: TGTGCCAGCAGTTATTCAGGGGACTATGGCTACACCTTC. It is translated as CASSYSGDYGYTF.

V gene TRBV19 combines with J gene TRBJ2-1, with 8 bases that match TRBD1. This CDR3 comprises 13 residues. Unmatched junction bases numbered 8, after V lost 4 bases and J lost 12 bases. Germline loops: CDR1 LNHDA, CDR2 SQIVND (reference sequence). The CDR3 protein is CASSTTGGLGQFF. The DNA of the CDR3 is TGTGCCAGTAGTACCACAGGGGGTCTGGGGCAGTTCTTC.

The chain has TRBV21-1 and TRBJ2-7; the table's TRBD1 call for D was not verified on the DNA. TRBV21-1 is reported as a pseudogene. The CDR3 runs 14 residues. CDR3 amino acids: CASSLRTGSYEQYF. In nucleotides, the CDR3 is TGTGCCAGCAGCCTCAGGACAGGGTCCTACGAGCAGTACTTC.

This clone was seen a few times. CDR3: CASSRRGDSPDVTEAFF. The CDR3 DNA reads TGTGCCAGCTCACGGAGGGGAGACAGCCCTGATGTCACTGAAGCTTTCTTT. This chain joins TRBV18 and TRBJ1-1; D might be TRBD1 (5 bases). The CDR3 sequence is 17 residues long. Per germline, CDR1 KGHSH and CDR2 LQKENI. Trimming removed 4 bases from V and 4 bases from J, with 22 bases in between. Together with reference TRBV18 and TRBJ1-1, the CDR3 gives the full variable domain: NAGVMQNPRHLVRRRGQEARLRCSPMKGHSHVYWYRQLPEEGLKFMVYLQKENIIDESGMPKERFSAEFPKEGPSILRIQQVVRGDSAAYFCASSRRGDSPDVTEAFFGQGTRLTVV.

This chain links TRBV15 with TRBJ1-6; 9 bases agree with TRBD1. V lost 6 bases and J lost 7; bases outside the gene matches: 7. This CDR3 is 15 amino acids long. The germline V gene has CDR1 LNHNV and CDR2 YYDKDF (reference sequence). CDR3 coding DNA: TGTGCCACCAGACCGGGACAGGGTCAGAATTCACCCCTCCACTTT. Translating gives CATRPGQGQNSPLHF.

V gene TRBV30 combines with J gene TRBJ1-2; D might be TRBD1 (5 bases). There are 14 residues in the CDR3. Between the trimmed V and J ends, which lost 3 bases and 7 bases, there was a span of 18 bases. Looked up from germline, CDR1 is GTSNPN and CDR2 is SVGIG (reference sequence). The CDR3 nucleotides read TGTGCCTGGAGGCCCTCGCAGGGTGAAATTGGCTACACCTTC. Its protein product is CAWRPSQGEIGYTF. Full variable domain (rest looked up from reference TRBV30 and TRBJ1-2): SQTIHQWPATLVQPVGSPLSLECTVEGTSNPNLYWYRQAAGRGLQLLFYSVGIGQISSEVPQNLSASRPQDRQFILSSKKLLLSDSGFYLCAWRPSQGEIGYTFGSGTRLTVV.

V is TRBV7-8 and J is TRBJ2-7; D uncertain. Germline assignment: CDR1 SGHVS and CDR2 FQNEAQ. There are 15 residues in the CDR3. Trimming removed 2 bases from V and 3 bases from J, with 14 bases in between. CDR3 DNA: TGTGCCAGCAGCTTAAGGCGTAACAGTTTCTACGAGCAGTACTTC. Protein product: CASSLRRNSFYEQYF.

The genes are TRBV18 and TRBJ1-5, with 9 bases identical to TRBD1. The CDR3 totals 16 residues. V was pared by 4 bases and J by 1 base, with 5 bases of the junction left unmatched. CDR1 and CDR2 (germline): KGHSH, LQKENI. CDR3 loop: CASSLDRGYSNQPQHF. The CDR3 DNA reads as TGTGCCAGCTCACTAGACAGGGGGTACAGCAATCAGCCCCAGCATTTT.

This sequence joins TRBV5-3 and TRBJ2-2; no firm D call. TRBV5-3 is given ORF status, its function remaining uncertain. Trimming removed 6 bases from V and 0 bases from J, with 18 bases in between. The CDR3 is 17 residues long. CDR3 loop: CARKISFGIANTGELFF. In DNA, the CDR3 is TGTGCCAGAAAGATCTCCTTTGGGATCGCGAACACCGGGGAGCTGTTTTTT.

The chain carries TRBV10-3 and TRBJ2-2; possibly TRBD2 for D (6 bases). Trimming took 11 bases from V and 3 from J, leaving 13 bases between them. Germline V gene lookup returns CDR1 ENHRY and CDR2 SYGVKD. This CDR3 contains 13 residues. CDR3 region: CALGTADTGELFF. Written as DNA, the CDR3 is TGTGCCCTCGGGACTGCAGACACCGGGGAGCTGTTTTTT.

J is TRBJ2-7 and V is TRBV28; perhaps D is TRBD1 or TRBD2 (5 bases each). The V gene's germline CDR1 is MDHEN and CDR2 SYDVKM. This CDR3 is 16 amino acids long. V lost 4 bases and J 3 bases, leaving 19 bases between the germline ends. For the CDR3, the DNA is TGTGCCAGCAGTTATTATGGGAGTTTGAGGGGCTACGAGCAGTACTTC. Encoded protein: CASSYYGSLRGYEQYF.

The chain recombines TRBV10-3 with TRBJ2-7; D gene unclear. CDR3 length: 15 residues. V was pared by 0 bases and J by 4 bases, with 13 bases between. Germline CDR1 ENHRY, CDR2 SYGVKD. Here the CDR3 DNA reads TGTGCCATCAGTGAGTCGGGTCAGGTGGGATACGAGCAGTACTTC. This codes for CAISESGQVGYEQYF.

The chain combines TRBV2 with TRBJ1-5, with 11 positions matching TRBD1. This CDR3 spans 16 amino acids. J was trimmed by 2 bases and V by 6 bases; bases with no gene match: 6. CDR1 and CDR2 (germline): SNHLY, FYNNEI. The CDR3 nucleotides are TGTGCCAGCAGGGATAGGACAGGGGGCGGCAATCAGCCCCAGCATTTT. It translates to CASRDRTGGGNQPQHF.

V usage is TRBV29-1 and J usage is TRBJ2-2, with TRBD2 identical over 10 bases. V lost 4 bases, J lost 4 bases, and 9 bases stayed unmatched. This CDR3 contains 16 residues. From germline, CDR1 is SQVTM and CDR2 ANQGSEA. This CDR3 reads CSVGSGGWSFTGELFF. The CDR3 DNA reads TGCAGCGTTGGTAGCGGGGGGTGGAGCTTCACCGGGGAGCTGTTTTTT.

This clone was observed a single time. V gene TRBV5-1 combines with J gene TRBJ2-3; no clear D. The CDR3 length is 14 residues. Germline CDR1 reads SGHRS; CDR2 reads YFSETQ. The V end lost 4 bases, the J end lost 5 bases, and 14 bases lay between the germline ends. The DNA for the CDR3 is TGCGCCAGCAGCCCCGGCCACTATGTAGATACGCAGTATTTT. It yields the protein CASSPGHYVDTQYF.

The chain carries TRBV7-9 and TRBJ1-6; D might be TRBD1 (6 bases). This CDR3 contains 20 residues. V gave up 5 bases and J gave up 2 bases, with 25 bases separating them. Germline V gene sequence: CDR1 SEHNR, CDR2 FQNEAQ (reference sequence). CDR3 residues: CASSGGLTGPRRTYNSPLHF. DNA of the CDR3: TGTGCCAGCAGCGGGGGGCTGACCGGGCCGCGCCGCACCTATAATTCACCCCTCCACTTT.